The 17 T cell receptor beta chains given below trace back to one sample, sequenced in a study of T cells after yellow fever vaccination. Each CDR3 protein is one row after TCRdb ran MiXCR on the 5' RACE reads. Of 400,000 or so distinct CDR3 sequences detected, about 19% appear once; the ten largest clones hold around 17%. The starting material was PBMCs, obtained before the yellow fever booster vaccination. These receptors were collected from a man between 18 and 29 years old who received the YFV17D yellow fever vaccine.

The rearrangement joins TRBV7-9 to TRBJ1-2, with 7 bases that match TRBD1. The CDR3 spans 13 residues. V was pared by 4 bases and J by 6 bases, with 5 bases of the junction left unmatched. In germline, CDR1 is SEHNR, CDR2 FQNEAQ (reference sequence). This chain's CDR3 is CASSSSGGNGYTF. The CDR3 DNA sequence: TGTGCCAGCAGCTCATCAGGGGGGAATGGCTACACCTTC.

Only a few counts were recorded for this clonotype. This rearrangement joins TRBV12-3 or TRBV12-4 to TRBJ1-2, with D hard to call. The CDR3 covers 13 residues. Trimming shortened V by 3 bases and J by 3 bases, and 8 bases separated the two germline ends. CDR3 region: CASSLRTYYGYTF. The DNA of the CDR3 is TGTGCCAGCAGTTTGCGGACGTACTATGGCTACACCTTC.

This rearrangement joins TRBV18 to TRBJ1-3; D not certain. Per germline, CDR1 KGHSH and CDR2 LQKENI. The ends were cut back, 8 bases at V and 0 bases at J, with 14 bases in the middle. The CDR3 has 15 amino acids. CDR3 in DNA: TGTGCCAGCCTCCCTTTCCCTGACTCTGGAAACACCATATATTTT. Its protein product is CASLPFPDSGNTIYF.

The table lists this clonotype with a few counts. The V gene is TRBV7-9, the J gene TRBJ1-1; D is possibly TRBD1 (6 bases). The CDR3 is made up of 16 amino acids. V lost 5 bases to trimming and J lost 1 base, with 17 bases between them. Germline-derived CDR1 and CDR2 are SEHNR and FQNEAQ (reference sequence). Here the CDR3 reads CASSIGVTGSNTEAFF. The CDR3 nucleotides are TGTGCCAGCAGCATCGGTGTGACAGGCTCGAACACTGAAGCTTTCTTT. Full variable domain (remainder filled in from reference TRBV7-9 and TRBJ1-1): DTGVSQNPRHKITKRGQNVTFRCDPISEHNRLYWYRQTLGQGPEFLTYFQNEAQLEKSRLLSDRFSAERPKGSFSTLEIQRTEQGDSAMYLCASSIGVTGSNTEAFFGQGTRLTVV.

This chain connects TRBV9 to TRBJ2-5; D is uncertain. This CDR3 contains 14 residues. Germline CDR1 and CDR2: SGDLS and YYNGEE. The V gene lost 0 bases and the J gene lost 1 base, with 7 bases spanning the gap. The CDR3 coding sequence is TGTGCCAGCAGCGTAGGGGCGGCCCAAGAGACCCAGTACTTC. Residues: CASSVGAAQETQYF.

The DNA of the CDR3 is TGTGCCAGCATCGCCGGGGGGCTCGAGGTTCATACGCAGTATTTT. Its translation: CASIAGGLEVHTQYF. V and J are TRBV9 and TRBJ2-3; the D gene is possibly TRBD2 (7 bases). The CDR3 has 15 residues. The germline V and J ends were trimmed by 6 bases and 7 bases, with 21 bases remaining between them. Germline V CDR1 and CDR2: SGDLS, YYNGEE.

This chain uses TRBV5-1 with TRBJ2-7; 8 bases map to TRBD1. There are 14 residues in the CDR3. V trimming: 5 bases; J trimming: 2 bases; junction bases outside the gene matches: 6. Germline CDR1 and CDR2: SGHRS and YFSETQ. The CDR3 bases are TGCGCCAGCAGGCGGCAGGGGGCCGCCTACGAGCAGTACTTC. This encodes CASRRQGAAYEQYF. Using reference TRBV5-1 and TRBJ2-7 for the parts outside the CDR3, the full variable domain is KAGVTQTPRYLIKTRGQQVTLSCSPISGHRSVSWYQQTPGQGLQFLFEYFSETQRNKGNFPGRFSGRQFSNSRSEMNVSTLELGDSALYLCASRRQGAAYEQYFGPGTRLTVT.

This clonotype was counted ten times or more. The chain carries TRBV27 and TRBJ2-1; D uncertain. V was trimmed by 2 bases and J by 9 bases, leaving 5 bases between them. Germline loops: CDR1 MNHEY, CDR2 SMNVEV (reference sequence). The CDR3 runs to 11 residues. The DNA of the CDR3 is TGTGCCAGCAGTTTAGGACCTGAGCAGTTCTTC. Its protein is CASSLGPEQFF.

V gene TRBV4-3 combines with J gene TRBJ1-1, with 10 bases identical to TRBD1. This CDR3 is 16 amino acids long. V was pared by 0 bases and J by 5 bases, with 6 bases of the junction left unmatched. From germline, CDR1 is LGHNA and CDR2 YSLEER. The CDR3 sequence: CASSQDGTGAGTEAFF. The CDR3 DNA follows: TGCGCCAGCAGCCAAGACGGGACAGGGGCGGGGACTGAAGCTTTCTTT.

The V and J genes are TRBV7-8 and TRBJ2-5; D gene ambiguous. The germline V and J ends were trimmed by 1 base and 4 bases, with 10 bases remaining between them. This CDR3 is built from 14 residues. CDR1 is SGHVS, CDR2 FQNEAQ, per germline. The CDR3 bases are TGTGCCAGCAGCTTAGATAATAGGAGAGAGACCCAGTACTTC. Protein sequence: CASSLDNRRETQYF. Full variable domain (missing parts from reference TRBV7-8 and TRBJ2-5): GAGVSQSPRYKVAKRGQDVALRCDPISGHVSLFWYQQALGQGPEFLTYFQNEAQLDKSGLPSDRFFAERPEGSVSTLKIQRTQQEDSAVYLCASSLDNRRETQYFGPGTRLLVL.

The CDR3 DNA reads TGTGCCAGCAGCTTACAGGGGGGCTACACCTTC. Its translation: CASSLQGGYTF. The rearrangement uses TRBV5-4 and TRBJ1-2; the match to TRBD1 covers 7 bases. Germline assignment: CDR1 SGHNT and CDR2 YYREEE (reference sequence). J was trimmed by 8 bases and V by 2 bases; bases with no gene match: 0. The CDR3 is 11 residues long.

V and J are TRBV4-3 and TRBJ1-4, with a possible D match to TRBD1 (6 bases). V lost 0 bases and J lost 5, with 10 bases in between. The CDR3 loop spans 15 amino acids. Germline loops: CDR1 LGHNA, CDR2 YSLEER. The CDR3: CASSQDERGNEKLFF. The CDR3 nucleotides read TGCGCCAGCAGCCAAGACGAGAGGGGGAATGAAAAACTGTTTTTT.

This clonotype has more than one count but fewer than ten. The genes are TRBV12-3 or TRBV12-4 and TRBJ2-7; 8 positions match TRBD2. This CDR3 has 14 residues. V lost 4 bases and J lost 2; bases outside the gene matches: 4. The CDR3 protein is CASSSPGLAYEQYF. The CDR3 nucleotides are TGTGCCAGCAGTTCACCGGGACTAGCCTACGAGCAGTACTTC.

V and J are TRBV12-3 or TRBV12-4 and TRBJ1-1, with a tentative D call TRBD1 (5 bases). Trimming removed 5 bases from V and 4 bases from J, with 17 bases in between. This CDR3 has 15 residues. As DNA, the CDR3 is TGTGCCAGCAGTCCACAGGAGCCGGGGGTCACTGAAGCTTTCTTT. Encoded protein: CASSPQEPGVTEAFF.

The chain uses TRBV6-6 and TRBJ1-1; tentatively, D is TRBD1 (5 bases). Looked up from germline, CDR1 is MNHNY and CDR2 is SVGAGI (reference sequence). This CDR3 has 16 residues. Trimming left V 7 bases short and J 0 bases short, with 18 bases between. The CDR3 bases are TGTGCCAGCACCCCGATAGGGGAGGGGATGAACACTGAAGCTTTCTTT. Protein sequence: CASTPIGEGMNTEAFF.

This clonotype has more than one count but fewer than ten. The J gene is TRBJ2-1, the V gene TRBV12-3 or TRBV12-4; 8 bases align to TRBD1. The CDR3 is 13 residues long. The J segment lost 4 bases and the V segment lost 4 bases, leaving 0 bases of the junction unmatched. The CDR3 nucleotides are TGTGCCAGCAGTTGGGACAGGTACAATGAGCAGTTCTTC. Translated, it gives CASSWDRYNEQFF.

The chain is built from TRBV27 and TRBJ2-7; 8 positions match TRBD1. The germline gives CDR1 MNHEY, CDR2 SMNVEV (reference sequence). V trimming: 5 bases; J trimming: 3 bases; junction bases outside the gene matches: 6. The CDR3 spans 14 residues. This CDR3 is CASSHRGTGYEQYF. Written as DNA, the CDR3 is TGTGCCAGCAGTCACCGTGGGACAGGCTACGAGCAGTACTTC.